This TCR beta chain derives from a study of neurological immune-mediated disorders. This clonotype was counted ten times or more. Its antigen is not identified. cDNA synthesis was performed by 5'RACE with 10-nucleotide random UMIs. One entry per CDR3 protein results from TCRdb running MiXCR on the 5' RACE reads. The sample has 45,000 to 55,000 distinct CDR3 sequences; approximately 5.8% are singletons. Study findings and constraints: CDR3 amino acid sequences found in expanded clones were never shared across subjects, suggesting private repertoires in all groups.

For sorted libraries, the input was 1 million CD4+ or CD8+ T cells. The sequence derives from a woman under 30 with multiple sclerosis. Sequenced: CD4+ T cells from blood.

The CDR3 region is CSARAPNTGELFF. The CDR3, as DNA: TGCAGTGCTAGGGCCCCCAACACCGGGGAGCTGTTTTTT. The chain uses TRBV20-1 and TRBJ2-2; D is unresolved. The CDR3 contains 13 residues. Germline values: CDR1 DFQATT, CDR2 SNEGSKA (reference sequence). Trimming shortened V by 3 bases and J by 2 bases, and 7 bases separated the two germline ends.